This is a list of T cell receptor beta chains from one sample in a study of beta chain features in type 1 diabetes. Only in-frame clones appear in the TCRdb table, and some are missing; sequencing was by immunoSEQ multiplex PCR. Here the sample spans hundreds of thousands of clones, around an eighth being singletons. The specimen was naive CD4+ T cells from blood. The receptors were gathered from a man aged 18 to 29 in good health. The CDR3 runs from the conserved cysteine through the conserved F or W. The D gene is left open where the match is weak. Size is omitted from some rows. Given values are once, few, many or a class for expanded clones.

v_gene	d_gene	abundance	j_gene	CDR3nt	CDR3aa
TRBV2	.	.	TRBJ2-3	TGTGCCAGCAGTGCAGGGGATACGCAGTATTTT	CASSAGDTQYF
TRBV5-1	TRBD2	few	TRBJ2-7	TGCGCCAGCAGTCCAATCCCCAGCGGGAGGAGAAACGAGCAGTACTTC	CASSPIPSGRRNEQYF
TRBV19	.	.	TRBJ1-2	TGTGCCAGTAGTATGAGGATTTCGGACTATGGCTACACCTTC	CASSMRISDYGYTF
TRBV14	.	.	TRBJ1-3	TGTGCCAGCAGCCACCGGGGGGGCGCAAACACCATATATTTT	CASSHRGGANTIYF
TRBV4-3	.	few	TRBJ1-4	TGCGCCAGCAGCCAAGATACAGCGGTTGATGAAAAACTGTTTTTT	CASSQDTAVDEKLFF
TRBV25-1	.	few	TRBJ2-1	TGTGCCAGCAGTGACGCCGGTACAGTTATGCTAAATGAGCAGTTCTTC	CASSDAGTVMLNEQFF
TRBV9	TRBD1	few	TRBJ2-7	TGTGCCAGCAGCCAAAACTCCGGGACAGGGGTCAACGAGCAGTACTTC	CASSQNSGTGVNEQYF
TRBV19	TRBD1	.	TRBJ2-5	TGTGCCAGTAGTCCCCTCGGGACAGGGGACCAAGAGACCCAGTACTTC	CASSPLGTGDQETQYF
TRBV7-9	.	.	TRBJ2-2	TGTGCCAGCAGCTCGACAGTGAACACCGGGGAGCTGTTTTTT	CASSSTVNTGELFF
TRBV19	.	few	TRBJ2-7	TGTGCCAGTAGGACCGGGACAAGCTCCTACGAGCAGTACTTC	CASRTGTSSYEQYF
TRBV30	TRBD2	.	TRBJ2-5	TGTGCCTGGAGTTTCGGGGGGCAAGAGACCCAGTACTTC	CAWSFGGQETQYF
TRBV18	.	.	TRBJ2-7	TGTGCCAGCTCACCCCTAGACAGGACCCAAGGGCAGTACTTC	CASSPLDRTQGQYF
TRBV13	TRBD2	.	TRBJ2-1	TGTGCCACCCAGGGGGAATCTAGCGGGAGGGCGGGCAATGAGCAGTTCTTC	CATQGESSGRAGNEQFF
TRBV30	TRBD1	.	TRBJ2-5	TGTGCCTGGAGTAGGGAACAGGGGACAGAGACCCAGTACTTC	CAWSREQGTETQYF
TRBV7-9	.	few	TRBJ1-5	TGTGCCAGCAGCCCGACAGGAAATCAGCCCCAGCATTTT	CASSPTGNQPQHF
TRBV5-4	TRBD1	few	TRBJ2-7	TGTGCCAGCAGCCTCCGGACAGGGCGTTGGGGGGAGCAGTACTTC	CASSLRTGRWGEQYF
TRBV6-1	.	few	TRBJ2-7	TGTGCCAGCACCCGAACGGCAGGGGTCGCCGAGCAGTACTTC	CASTRTAGVAEQYF
TRBV6-5	.	few	TRBJ2-7	TGTGCCAGCAGTTACTCTACAGGGCTCTACGAGCAGTACTTC	CASSYSTGLYEQYF
TRBV28	TRBD2	few	TRBJ2-3	TGTGCCAGCAGTCTCATTAGCGGGAGGGTTGATACGCAGTATTTT	CASSLISGRVDTQYF
TRBV4-2	.	.	TRBJ2-1	TGTGCCAACAGCCAAGAGGAGCGCTCGTCCTACAATGAGCAGTTCTTC	CANSQEERSSYNEQFF
TRBV4-3	TRBD2	few	TRBJ2-1	TGCGCCAGCAGCCAAGGGGGACTATTCCCCCATGAGCAGTTCTTC	CASSQGGLFPHEQFF
TRBV5-1	TRBD1	.	TRBJ2-7	TGCGCCAGCAGCCTACGACAGGGGTCCTACGAGCAGTACTTC	CASSLRQGSYEQYF
TRBV7-3	.	.	TRBJ1-2	TGTGCCAGCAGCTTAGGGTCGGGGGATGGCTACACCTTC	CASSLGSGDGYTF
TRBV6-5	.	.	TRBJ1-6	TGTGCCAGCAGTTACTCGACGGGATCTGATTCACCCCTCCACTTT	CASSYSTGSDSPLHF
TRBV7-3	.	few	TRBJ1-1	TGTGCCAGCAGCTTAAGCGGCGGAGTTGATACTGAAGCTTTCTTT	CASSLSGGVDTEAFF
TRBV6-5	TRBD1	.	TRBJ2-1	TGTGCCAGCAGAAGACAGGGGGCTCGGGAGCAGTTCTTC	CASRRQGAREQFF
TRBV19	TRBD1	few	TRBJ2-1	TGTGCCAGTAGTGACCAGGGACAGGCCCCCTACAATGAGCAGTTCTTC	CASSDQGQAPYNEQFF
TRBV2	TRBD1	.	TRBJ2-1	TGTGCCAGCAGTGATGACGCGGGGACAGGGCGGAATGAGCAGTTCTTC	CASSDDAGTGRNEQFF
TRBV7-2	.	.	TRBJ1-2	TGTGCCAGCAGCTTATTGTCGTTAGGGGTCGGAGGCTACACCTTC	CASSLLSLGVGGYTF
TRBV15	.	few	TRBJ2-1	TGTGCCACCAGCAGAGATAGATTTGATGAGCAGTTCTTC	CATSRDRFDEQFF
TRBV5-1	.	.	TRBJ2-3	TGCGCCAGCAGCTTCCAAGGGGCGCGAGGCACAGATACGCAGTATTTT	CASSFQGARGTDTQYF
TRBV4-3	.	.	TRBJ2-7	TGCGCCAGCAGCGATCAGCTCCCGGCCCGGGCCTACGAGCAGTACTTC	CASSDQLPARAYEQYF
TRBV15	.	.	TRBJ2-7	TGTGCCACCAGCAGAGAAGTGGGCAGGGAAGCGGGCGAGCAGTACTTC	CATSREVGREAGEQYF
TRBV29-1	TRBD1	many	TRBJ2-7	TGCAGCGTTGTAGTTCAGGGGGCGACCGAGCAGTACTTC	CSVVVQGATEQYF
TRBV7-2	TRBD1	.	TRBJ2-7	TGTGCCAGCAGCTTTAGGACAGGCCGCCCGGTTGCCTCCTACGAGCAGTACTTC	CASSFRTGRPVASYEQYF
TRBV4-2	.	once	TRBJ2-2	TGTGCCAGCAGCCGCGCGACCGGGGAGCTGTTTTTT	CASSRATGELFF
TRBV7-9	.	few	TRBJ2-5	TGTGCCAGCAGCCTAAATGGGGCCAGGGAAGAGACCCAGTACTTC	CASSLNGAREETQYF
TRBV4-3	TRBD2	.	TRBJ2-1	TGCGCCAGCAGCCAAGAGGGGACTAGTGTCAATGAGCAGTTCTTC	CASSQEGTSVNEQFF
TRBV30	.	few	TRBJ1-4	TGTGCCTGGACCGTAGGGGTAGCTAATGAAAAACTGTTTTTT	CAWTVGVANEKLFF
TRBV7-9	TRBD2	.	TRBJ2-3	TGTGCCAGCAGCTTTGTAGCGGGGACAATTTACCCTAGCACAGATACGCAGTATTTT	CASSFVAGTIYPSTDTQYF
TRBV7-9	.	few	TRBJ2-1	TGTGCCAGCAGCTTATTGTCGGGGTTCTACAATGAGCAGTTCTTC	CASSLLSGFYNEQFF
TRBV4-3	.	.	TRBJ2-7	TGCGCCAGCAGCCAAGGGCCTTTGACAGGCTACGAGCAGTACTTC	CASSQGPLTGYEQYF
TRBV5-1	.	few	TRBJ2-3	TGCGCCAGCAGCTTGACAGGACAGTTAGATACGCAGTATTTT	CASSLTGQLDTQYF
TRBV18	.	few	TRBJ1-2	TGTGCCAGCTCACCACAAGTGGCGGGGCCCTCTAACTATGGCTACACCTTC	CASSPQVAGPSNYGYTF
TRBV15	.	.	TRBJ2-3	TGTGCCACCAGCAGAGATCTCCGGGCAGGGCCAGATACGCAGTATTTT	CATSRDLRAGPDTQYF
TRBV6-1	.	few	TRBJ2-7	TGTGCCAGCAGTGAAGTAGGGGCAGGCGAGCAGTACTTC	CASSEVGAGEQYF
TRBV18	TRBD2	few	TRBJ2-1	TGTGCCAGCTCACCACCTGGGACTAGCGGGAGTGAGAATGAGCAGTTCTTC	CASSPPGTSGSENEQFF
TRBV6-5	TRBD2	.	TRBJ2-5	TGTGCCAGCAGTTACCAGAGCGGGGGGCAGACGGAGACCCAGTACTTC	CASSYQSGGQTETQYF
TRBV6-6	TRBD1	few	TRBJ1-2	TGTGCCAGCAGCCCGGGAAGGGGGCATTTTTATGGCTACACCTTC	CASSPGRGHFYGYTF
TRBV15	TRBD2	few	TRBJ2-3	TGTGCCACCAGCAGAGTAGCGGGAGTCCCCGATACGCAGTATTTT	CATSRVAGVPDTQYF
TRBV4-3	.	few	TRBJ2-2	TGCGCCAGCAGCCGGCGGTTCACCGGGGAGCTGTTTTTT	CASSRRFTGELFF
TRBV27	TRBD1	.	TRBJ2-1	TGTGCCAGCAGTCCCCGAGGGGACAGGTACAATGAGCAGTTCTTC	CASSPRGDRYNEQFF
TRBV7-2	.	few	TRBJ1-2	TGTGCCAGCAGCCAGACTAACTATGGCTACACCTTC	CASSQTNYGYTF
TRBV7-3	TRBD2	few	TRBJ2-1	TGTGCCAGCAGCCTAGCGGGTAGCTCCTACAATGAGCAGTTCTTC	CASSLAGSSYNEQFF
TRBV9	.	few	TRBJ2-3	TGTGCCAGCAGCGTAAAGTCCGCCGGGTTCGCAGATACGCAGTATTTT	CASSVKSAGFADTQYF
TRBV28	.	few	TRBJ1-3	TGTGCCAGCACTCCCGGAACGGGTTCTGGAAACACCATATATTTT	CASTPGTGSGNTIYF
TRBV12-5	.	.	TRBJ1-2	TGTGCTAGTGGTTTGGACGGTGGCTACACCTTC	CASGLDGGYTF
TRBV5-1	TRBD2	few	TRBJ2-2	TGCGCCAGCAGCTTGGTCGGCGGGGGGTCGTACACCGGGGAGCTGTTTTTT	CASSLVGGGSYTGELFF